This T cell receptor (beta chain) appears in the sequencing data of a study of shared clonotypes between healthy human individuals (dated by TCRdb to 2019 to 2021). Describing the broader study: A couple of women and a few men aged 18 to 49 years were included in the cohort. For each donor, three plates each were used for CD4 naive and CD4 memory, two plates were used for CD8 naive, and one plate was used for CD8 memory. The study deeply sequenced blood TCR repertoires of about 5 healthy adults to estimate repertoire size and the extent of clonotype sharing between individuals. To increase sequencing depth and limit assay-specific biases, different laboratories used diverse techniques to prepare libraries and sequence TCR repertoires. Per donor, leukapheresis produced somewhere between about 0.8 and 9 billion PBMCs.

TCR CDR3 regions were amplified from genomic DNA by multiplex PCR using the deep immunoSEQ assay. Extracted genomic DNA from each cell subset was distributed evenly across all wells of several immunoSEQ 96-well plates, and each plate was treated as a replicate. Each replicate PCR for sorted subsets received 200 ng genomic DNA, equal to roughly 29,000 T cell genomes. Purified libraries were quantified with a Qubit 3.0 fluorometer, sized on a Bioanalyzer 2100, and re-quantified with the KAPA Library Quantification kit. Every immunoSEQ 96-well plate was sequenced on a dedicated single-read 150-cycle Illumina NextSeq 550 flow cell. In the original analysis: Because the immunoSEQ output held only junctional sequences and lacked quality scores, the filtering could not match the filtering applied to full-length reads. To assign V/J genes and CDR3, sequences were annotated against IMGT germline references using PyIR, a Python wrapper for IgBLAST v1.9. Reads were filtered out if the reads had weak V/J assignments (E-value above 1e-6), no CDR3, stop codons, out-of-frame junctions, or ambiguous translated residues. V3J clonotypes were defined as sequences sharing the same inferred V gene, J gene, and CDR3 amino acid sequence. To compute the percentage overlap between repertoires, the number of shared unique clonotypes was divided by the size of the smaller repertoire. Three approaches were used to assess repertoire richness: RTK rarefaction, the Chao1 estimator, and Recon v2.1 estimates of unobserved clonotypes. Generation probabilities for all TCRbeta clonotypes obtained by the gDNA method from four donors were computed using OLGA. Sourced from immuneACCESS, this table was stored by TCRdb with only in-frame sequences that have V and J called. A share of the clones is absent; for the studies checked, an unresolved V gene accounts for under half, and the remainder has no known explanation. V, J and clone size are taken as reported in that table, and D and trimming were inferred from the DNA itself. The sample records about 800,000 clones, about 96% of which are singletons. The ten biggest clones cover less than 0.3% of the sample.

Per the germline V gene, MDHEN is the CDR1 and SYDVKM is the CDR2. V is clipped by 4 bases and J by 3 bases, and the sequence between their germline boundaries is 18 bases long. The CDR3 goes from the cysteine to the phenylalanine over 16 residues. The entry retains the CDR3 DNA only, 48 bases that are in frame from base 1. Overall study results and their limits: Pairwise subsampling indicated that sequencing depth was expected to affect the degree of clonotype sharing among donors. Even with the large sequencing depth, rarefaction of the sorted-subset datasets indicated that sequencing was incomplete. Compared with non-shared clonotypes, clonotypes shared by all four sorted-subset donors had higher generation probabilities. Sharing across a few donors was observed for approximately 5% of naive CD4, about 3.2% of naive CD8, 2% to 2.5% of memory CD4, and roughly 0.4% of memory CD8 clonotypes. The small number of donors limited the genetic and exposure-history diversity represented. Larger estimated clonotype richness was generally found for naive subsets than for memory subsets. Sampling was restricted to blood, and TCR repertoires in tissue are likely to differ from TCR repertoires in blood.

For the CD8 naive samples, CD45RO-negative cells were positively selected for CCR7, yielding a CD45RA+CCR7+ population from which TemRA cells were excluded. Donors were healthy HIV-negative adults with no recently reported acute infections or vaccinations. All donors were Caucasian adults living in Nashville, Tennessee, USA. Blood was collected by leukapheresis, and PBMCs were isolated by Ficoll-Histopaque density gradient centrifugation and then cryopreserved in liquid nitrogen vapor phase. Purity and quantity of every magnetically sorted T cell population were checked by analytical flow cytometry. Each sorted fraction had its genomic DNA isolated and then quantified by UV absorbance on a Nanodrop 2000c. A note on this clone: Its antigen is unknown. Nothing much larger sits one base from this clone, and base qualities are not available.

The chain links TRBV28 with TRBJ2-5; the D gene is perhaps TRBD1 or TRBD2, as each covers 5 bases. This TCR was recovered from a man aged 30-40 years in good health. Sequencing was performed on naive CD8+ T cells sorted from blood. This specimen's cell subset or site label, per the study, means: CD45RA+CCR7+. DNA sequence: TGTGCCAGCAGTTCCGAAAGGCGGGTGGGGGAAGAGACCCAGTACTTC. Translated, it reads CASSSERRVGEETQYF.